Listed here are 13 T cell receptor beta chains from one sample, sequenced in a study of Graves' ophthalmopathy and Graves' hyperthyroidism. Transcripts of RNA were the source for amplifying TCR beta CDR3 regions. Second-round multiplex PCR followed a first-round RT-PCR using HTBI primers. One entry per CDR3 protein results from TCRdb running MiXCR on the multiplex PCR reads. The sample contains 200,000 to 300,000 distinct CDR3 sequences, around 42% of which appear only once. The sequencing sample was made of peripheral blood. Receptors were obtained from an adult man with Graves' ophthalmopathy.

In the case of this clonotype: A junction end diverges from the germline sequence, so it may reflect a read error. V and J are TRBV11-2 and TRBJ2-7; D unclear. The germline CDR1 and CDR2 sequences are SGHAT and FQNNGV. The CDR3 runs 11 residues. CDR3 protein: CANSLAGEQYF. The CDR3 region has the DNA TGTGCCAACAGCTTAGCTGGGGAGCAGTACTTC.

V and J are TRBV19 and TRBJ2-7; D is unclear. The CDR3 is 11 amino acids. The germline V gene encodes CDR1 LNHDA and CDR2 SQIVND (reference sequence). V shed 9 bases and J shed 3 bases, with 9 bases lying between them. The CDR3 loop is CASSYGYEQYF. CDR3 in DNA: TGTGCCAGCAGTTATGGCTACGAGCAGTACTTC.

This clonotype came up a few times. This rearrangement joins TRBV9 to TRBJ1-1; 9 bases align to TRBD1. After removal of 4 bases from V and 0 bases from J, the junction contained 4 bases not matched to a gene. This CDR3 contains 15 residues. Germline CDR1 is SGDLS and CDR2 is YYNGEE. The CDR3 is CASSTGQGLNTEAFF. CDR3 DNA sequence: TGTGCCAGCAGCACGGGACAGGGCCTGAACACTGAAGCTTTCTTT.

The rearrangement uses TRBV29-1 and TRBJ2-2; D gene unclear. V lost 1 base and J lost 1, with 13 bases in between. The CDR3 runs 16 residues. In germline, CDR1 is SQVTM, CDR2 ANQGSEA. The CDR3 spells CSVEVNRAENTGELFF. CDR3 in DNA: TGCAGCGTTGAAGTAAATAGGGCAGAGAACACCGGGGAGCTGTTTTTT.

The genes are TRBV24-1 and TRBJ2-7; 7 bases line up with TRBD2. Trimming at V came to 5 bases and at J to 6 bases, leaving 12 bases not matched to a gene. This CDR3 is 15 amino acids long. Germline V lookup: CDR1 KGHDR, CDR2 SFDVKD. The CDR3 nucleotides are TGTGCCACCAGTGCCGAACCCAGTCGGACTAGCGAGCAGTACTTC. It yields the protein CATSAEPSRTSEQYF.

In this sample, this clonotype turned up a few times. The rearrangement uses TRBV9 and TRBJ2-7; D assignment may be TRBD1 or TRBD2 (6 bases each). The V gene lost 4 bases and the J gene lost 0 bases, with 17 bases spanning the gap. Per the germline V gene, CDR1 is SGDLS and CDR2 is YYNGEE. The CDR3 contains 16 residues. The chain's CDR3 is CASSPRGQGSSYEQYF. CDR3 bases: TGTGCCAGCAGCCCCCGGGGGCAGGGCAGCTCCTACGAGCAGTACTTC.

V usage is TRBV20-1 and J usage is TRBJ2-5; 14 bases match TRBD2. V lost 4 bases to trimming and J lost 4 bases; unmatched junction nucleotides: 14. There are 18 residues in the CDR3. Germline V gene sequence: CDR1 DFQATT, CDR2 SNEGSKA (reference sequence). The DNA of the CDR3 is TGCAGTGCTACTAGACCGGGACTAGCGGGGGCCTCGGGAGAGACCCAGTACTTC. It encodes CSATRPGLAGASGETQYF.

Concerning this clonotype itself: A single base separates this from a much larger clone, so it may be a read error. The J gene is TRBJ1-3, the V gene TRBV24-1; D unclear. Trimming removed 2 bases from V and 0 bases from J, with 10 bases in between. The CDR3 contains 16 residues. Germline CDR1 is KGHDR and CDR2 is SFDVKD. CDR3 sequence (DNA): TGTGCCACCAGTGATTCAGGACTTGACTCTGGAAACACCATATATTTT. Its translation is CATSDSGLDSGNTIYF.

This clonotype was found a few times. V and J are TRBV28 and TRBJ2-7; 7 nucleotides line up with TRBD1. This CDR3 contains 14 residues. From germline, CDR1 is MDHEN and CDR2 SYDVKM. V lost 8 bases, J lost 6 bases, and 13 bases stayed unmatched. CDR3 loop: CASCRDSARREQYF. In DNA, the CDR3 is TGTGCCAGCTGCCGGGACAGCGCTCGGCGCGAGCAGTACTTC.

Many counts were recorded for this clonotype. The V and J genes are TRBV7-9 and TRBJ2-5; D unclear. The CDR3 runs 12 residues. V was trimmed by 4 bases and J by 1 base, leaving 4 bases between them. CDR1 is SEHNR, CDR2 FQNEAQ, per germline (reference sequence). The chain's CDR3 is CASSSFQETQYF. CDR3 nucleotide sequence: TGTGCCAGCAGCTCCTTCCAAGAGACCCAGTACTTC.

The sample holds a few counts of this clonotype. This sequence joins TRBV9 and TRBJ2-7; D remains ambiguous. This CDR3 spans 16 amino acids. Looked up from germline, CDR1 is SGDLS and CDR2 is YYNGEE. Trimming pared 7 bases from V and 1 base from J, leaving 21 bases between. As DNA, the CDR3 is TGTGCCAGCTCACCGGGTGCCTCTAGGAATTCCTACGAGCAGTACTTC. This encodes CASSPGASRNSYEQYF.

The rearrangement links TRBV9 to TRBJ1-1; D remains ambiguous. There are 14 residues in the CDR3. V was shortened by 4 bases and J by 1 base, with 11 bases between the two germline ends. Germline V gives CDR1 SGDLS, CDR2 YYNGEE. This chain's CDR3 is CASSPGEANTEAFF. CDR3 coding DNA: TGTGCCAGCAGCCCAGGCGAAGCGAACACTGAAGCTTTCTTT.

The CDR3 protein is CASSLRTVEGAQETQYF. CDR3 nucleotides: TGTGCCAGCAGCCTCAGGACCGTCGAGGGAGCGCAAGAGACCCAGTACTTC. V is TRBV13 and J is TRBJ2-5, with D possibly being TRBD2 (5 bases). This CDR3 has 17 residues. The V gene's germline CDR1 is PRHDT and CDR2 FYEKMQ (reference sequence). Trimming left V 5 bases short and J 2 bases short, with 21 bases between.